The 2 T cell receptor beta chains below were found in one sample sequenced in a study of blood T cell repertoires in COVID-19. Some clones are missing from TCRdb's copy, which holds only in-frame ones; the method was immunoSEQ multiplex PCR. The sample includes approximately 21,000 clones, roughly 85% of them seen just once. Material: peripheral blood. The receptors stem from a human donor with active COVID-19. The donor label of this sample is uncertain.

The chain couples TRBV28 to TRBJ1-5; 9 bases match TRBD1. This CDR3 region has 13 residues. V lost 7 bases to trimming and J lost 7 bases; unmatched junction nucleotides: 5. CDR1 is MDHEN and CDR2 is SYDVKM in the germline V gene. Here the CDR3 reads CASTGQGIQPQHF. CDR3 bases: TGTGCCAGCACGGGACAGGGTATACAGCCCCAGCATTTT.

This rearrangement joins TRBV19 to TRBJ1-2; D perhaps matches TRBD1 (5 bases). V shed 2 bases and J shed 0 bases, with 19 bases lying between them. Germline CDR1 is LNHDA and CDR2 is SQIVND (reference sequence). CDR3 length: 18 amino acids. The chain's CDR3 is CASSIRRGYRGPNYGYTF. The CDR3 DNA is TGTGCCAGTAGTATAAGGCGGGGGTACAGAGGTCCTAACTATGGCTACACCTTC. The full variable domain, its missing parts supplied by reference TRBV19 and TRBJ1-2, is DGGITQSPKYLFRKEGQNVTLSCEQNLNHDAMYWYRQDPGQGLRLIYYSQIVNDFQKGDIAEGYSVSREKKESFPLTVTSAQKNPTAFYLCASSIRRGYRGPNYGYTFGSGTRLTVV.